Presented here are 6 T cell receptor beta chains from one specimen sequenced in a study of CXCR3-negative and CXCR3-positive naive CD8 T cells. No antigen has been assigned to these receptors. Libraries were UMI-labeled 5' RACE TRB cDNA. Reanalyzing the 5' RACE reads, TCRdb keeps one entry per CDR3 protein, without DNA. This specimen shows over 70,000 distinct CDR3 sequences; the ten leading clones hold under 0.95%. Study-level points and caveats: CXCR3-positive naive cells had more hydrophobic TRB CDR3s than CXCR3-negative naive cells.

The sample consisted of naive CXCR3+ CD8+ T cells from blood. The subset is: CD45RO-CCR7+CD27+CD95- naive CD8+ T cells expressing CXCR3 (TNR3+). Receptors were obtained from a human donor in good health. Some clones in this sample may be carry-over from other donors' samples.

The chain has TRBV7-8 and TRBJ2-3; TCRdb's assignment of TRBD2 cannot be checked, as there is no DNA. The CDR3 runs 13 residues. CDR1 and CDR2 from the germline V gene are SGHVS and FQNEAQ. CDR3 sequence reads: CASVAGFTDTQYF.

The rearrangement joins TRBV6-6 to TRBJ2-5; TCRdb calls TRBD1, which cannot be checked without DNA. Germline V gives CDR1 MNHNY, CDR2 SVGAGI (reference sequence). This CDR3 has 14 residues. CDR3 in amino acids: CASSPPLRVETQYF.

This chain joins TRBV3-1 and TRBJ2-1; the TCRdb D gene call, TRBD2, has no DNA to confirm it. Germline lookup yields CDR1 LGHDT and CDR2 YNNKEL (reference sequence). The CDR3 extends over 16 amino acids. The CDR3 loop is CASSQGAFPSYNEQFF.

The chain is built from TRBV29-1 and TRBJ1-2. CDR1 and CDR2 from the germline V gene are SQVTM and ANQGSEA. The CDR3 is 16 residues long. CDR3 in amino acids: CSALTDRIPSNYGYTF.

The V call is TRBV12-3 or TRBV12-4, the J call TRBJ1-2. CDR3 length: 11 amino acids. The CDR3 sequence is CASNDKSGYTF.

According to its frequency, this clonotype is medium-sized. The CDR3 loop reads CASNRGYNNEQFF. The rearrangement uses TRBV5-1 and TRBJ2-1. This CDR3 comprises 13 residues. Looked up from germline, CDR1 is SGHRS and CDR2 is YFSETQ.